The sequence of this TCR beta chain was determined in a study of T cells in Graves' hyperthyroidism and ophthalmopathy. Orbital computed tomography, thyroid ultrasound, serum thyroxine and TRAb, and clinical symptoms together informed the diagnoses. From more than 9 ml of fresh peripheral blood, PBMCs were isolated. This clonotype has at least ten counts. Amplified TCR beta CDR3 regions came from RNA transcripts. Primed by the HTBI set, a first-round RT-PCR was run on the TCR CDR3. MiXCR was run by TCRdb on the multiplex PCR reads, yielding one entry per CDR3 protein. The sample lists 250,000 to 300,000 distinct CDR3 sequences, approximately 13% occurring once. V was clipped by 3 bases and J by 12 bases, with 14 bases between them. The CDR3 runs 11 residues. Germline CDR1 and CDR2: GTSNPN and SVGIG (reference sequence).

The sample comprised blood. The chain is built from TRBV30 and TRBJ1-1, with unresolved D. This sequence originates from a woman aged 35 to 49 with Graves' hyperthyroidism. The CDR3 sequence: CAWREGFRTFF. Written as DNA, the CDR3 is TGTGCCTGGAGGGAAGGCTTTAGGACTTTCTTT. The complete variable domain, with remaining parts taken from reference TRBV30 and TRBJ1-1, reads SQTIHQWPATLVQPVGSPLSLECTVEGTSNPNLYWYRQAAGRGLQLLFYSVGIGQISSEVPQNLSASRPQDRQFILSSKKLLLSDSGFYLCAWREGFRTFFGQGTRLTVV.